This T cell receptor beta chain was identified in a study of blood T cells in healthy people across ages. Overall study findings and caveats: Naive T cell percentage showed a strong correlation with the diversity of TCR beta. Comparison with aged donors showed that long-lived donors had more naive CD4+ cells and higher diversity.

Comments on this clonotype: Its antigen is currently unknown.

The second PCR ran roughly 6 to 11 cycles with a sample-barcoded 5' primer and J-beta primers. There were at least 3 million CDR3-containing paired-end reads obtained from each sample. A single record per CDR3 protein comes from TCRdb applying MiXCR to the 5' RACE reads. The table lists just over 800,000 distinct CDR3 sequences, around 68% of them singletons, with about 30% in the top ten. The sequence derives from a young man in good health. Sequenced sample: blood.

The CDR3 sequence: CASSYSGGTVGNSPLHF. The CDR3 region has the DNA TGTGCCAGCAGTTACTCGGGAGGGACAGTCGGGAATTCACCCCTCCACTTT. This chain links TRBV6-2 or TRBV6-3 with TRBJ1-6, with 7 bases aligning to TRBD1. The ends lost 0 bases at V and 7 bases at J; junction bases unmatched: 9. Germline values: CDR1 MNHEY, CDR2 SVGEGT. CDR3 length: 17 amino acids.